This T cell receptor (beta chain) was sequenced in a study of cytomegalovirus exposure and HLA in healthy donors. Points from the study as a whole: Per published reports, the classifier diagnosed cytomegalovirus status with high specificity and sensitivity. Data from an earlier analysis indicated that most TCR beta V segments were productive either about 87% or about 30% of the time. HLA-A and HLA-B allele assignments for most subjects were reportedly predicted accurately using TCR beta sequences.

Amplification used 60 Vbeta primers and 13 Jbeta primers. Only in-frame clones appear in the TCRdb table, and some are missing; sequencing was by immunoSEQ multiplex PCR. The sample includes 250,000 to 350,000 clones, about nine tenths of them seen just once. This clone was recorded only once. Its antigen is as yet unknown. CDR3 length equals 16 residues. Germline values: CDR1 MGHDK, CDR2 SYGVNS. With V trimmed by 6 bases and J by 7 bases, 13 bases remained unmatched. Material for sequencing was PBMCs. The sequence derives from a man in his forties or fifties in good health and CMV-seropositive. The gene calls are TRBV25-1 and TRBJ2-2, with 8 nucleotides matching TRBD2. The CDR3 is CASSEGDTGGYGELFF. Written as DNA, the CDR3 is TGTGCCAGCAGCGAGGGGGACACGGGGGGGTACGGGGAGCTGTTTTTT. Complete variable domain (other parts from reference TRBV25-1 and TRBJ2-2): EADIYQTPRYLVIGTGKKITLECSQTMGHDKMYWYQQDPGMELHLIHYSYGVNSTEKGDLSSESTVSRIRTEHFPLTLESARPSHTSQYLCASSEGDTGGYGELFFGEGSRLTVL.